One sample yielded the 3 T cell receptor beta chains listed below, sequenced in a study of blood T cell repertoires in COVID-19. Produced via immunoSEQ multiplex PCR; TCRdb's table is partial and in-frame only. There are roughly 170,000 clones in the sample; 85% to 90% occur only once, and about a fifth lies in the top ten. The specimen sequenced was peripheral blood. These receptors were collected from a man aged 65 to 79 with active or convalescent COVID-19.

V usage is TRBV18 and J usage is TRBJ1-2; 10 nucleotides align to TRBD1. The CDR3 loop spans 16 amino acids. Germline CDR1 is KGHSH and CDR2 is LQKENI. Trimming at V came to 2 bases and at J to 13 bases, leaving 16 bases not matched to a gene. CDR3 residues: CASSPIPSGQGVSCTF. The CDR3 region has the DNA TGTGCCAGCTCACCAATCCCTTCCGGACAGGGGGTATCATGCACCTTC.

This chain connects TRBV6-2 or TRBV6-3 to TRBJ1-3, with 7 bases aligning to TRBD1. The CDR3 has 15 amino acids. The ends lost 6 bases at V and 2 bases at J; junction bases unmatched: 7. Germline loops: CDR1 MNHEY, CDR2 SVGEGT. The CDR3 DNA follows: TGTGCCAGCAGCCCGACAGGGCGCACTGGAAACACCATATATTTT. The encoded protein is CASSPTGRTGNTIYF.

The genes are TRBV28 and TRBJ1-6, with 8 positions matching TRBD1. The CDR3 runs 16 residues. Losses at the gene ends were 10 bases for V and 10 bases for J; bases not matched to a gene: 18. The germline CDR1 and CDR2 sequences are MDHEN and SYDVKM. The CDR3 sequence: CATTPPNRTGQSPLHF. For the CDR3, the DNA is TGTGCCACCACGCCGCCTAACCGGACAGGGCAGTCACCCCTCCACTTT.